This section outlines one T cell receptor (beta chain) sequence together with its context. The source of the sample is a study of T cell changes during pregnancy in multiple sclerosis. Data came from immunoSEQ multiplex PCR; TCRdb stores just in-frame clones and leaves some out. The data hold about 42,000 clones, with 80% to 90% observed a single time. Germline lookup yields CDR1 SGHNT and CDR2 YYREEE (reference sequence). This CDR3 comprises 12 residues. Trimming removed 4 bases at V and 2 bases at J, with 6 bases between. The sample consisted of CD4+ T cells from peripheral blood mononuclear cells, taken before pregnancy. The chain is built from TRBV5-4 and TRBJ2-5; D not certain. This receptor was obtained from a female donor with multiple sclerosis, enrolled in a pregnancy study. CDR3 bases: TGTGCCAGCAGCCAAAATCAAGAGACCCAGTACTTC. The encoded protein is CASSQNQETQYF.